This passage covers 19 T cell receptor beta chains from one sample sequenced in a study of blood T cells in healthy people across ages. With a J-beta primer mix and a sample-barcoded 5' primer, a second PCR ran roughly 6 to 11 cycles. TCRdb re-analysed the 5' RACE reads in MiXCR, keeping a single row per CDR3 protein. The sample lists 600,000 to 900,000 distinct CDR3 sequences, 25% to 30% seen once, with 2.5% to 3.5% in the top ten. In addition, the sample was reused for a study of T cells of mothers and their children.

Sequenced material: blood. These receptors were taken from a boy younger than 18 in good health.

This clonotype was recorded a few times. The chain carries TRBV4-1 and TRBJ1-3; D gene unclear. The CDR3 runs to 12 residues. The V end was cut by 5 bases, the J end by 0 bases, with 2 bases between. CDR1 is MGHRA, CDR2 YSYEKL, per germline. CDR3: CASSDSGNTIYF. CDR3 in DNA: TGCGCCAGCAGCGACTCTGGAAACACCATATATTTT.

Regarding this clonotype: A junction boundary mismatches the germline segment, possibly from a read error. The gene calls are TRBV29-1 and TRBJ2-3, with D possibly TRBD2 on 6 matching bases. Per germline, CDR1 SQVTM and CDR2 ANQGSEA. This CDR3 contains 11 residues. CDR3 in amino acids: CGVGGSDTQYF. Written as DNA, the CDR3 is TGCGGCGTTGGGGGGTCAGATACGCAGTATTTT.

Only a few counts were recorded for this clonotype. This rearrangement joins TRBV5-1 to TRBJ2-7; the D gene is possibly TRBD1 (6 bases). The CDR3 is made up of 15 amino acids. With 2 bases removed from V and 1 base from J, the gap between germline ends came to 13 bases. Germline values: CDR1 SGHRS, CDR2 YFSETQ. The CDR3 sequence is CASSFTTGQSYEQYF. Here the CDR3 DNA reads TGCGCCAGCAGCTTCACGACAGGCCAGTCCTACGAGCAGTACTTC. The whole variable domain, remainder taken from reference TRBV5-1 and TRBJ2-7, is KAGVTQTPRYLIKTRGQQVTLSCSPISGHRSVSWYQQTPGQGLQFLFEYFSETQRNKGNFPGRFSGRQFSNSRSEMNVSTLELGDSALYLCASSFTTGQSYEQYFGPGTRLTVT.

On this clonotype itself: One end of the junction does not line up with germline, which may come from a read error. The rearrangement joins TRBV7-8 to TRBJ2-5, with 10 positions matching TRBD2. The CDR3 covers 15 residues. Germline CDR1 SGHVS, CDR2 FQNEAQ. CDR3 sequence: CASSSRTSGQGTQYF. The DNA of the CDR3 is TGTGCCAGCAGCTCGCGGACTAGCGGACAAGGGACCCAGTACTTC.

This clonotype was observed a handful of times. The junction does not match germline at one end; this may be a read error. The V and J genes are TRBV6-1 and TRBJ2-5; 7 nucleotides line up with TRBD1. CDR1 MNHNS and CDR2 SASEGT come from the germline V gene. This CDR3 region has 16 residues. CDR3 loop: CASGERDRALQETQYF. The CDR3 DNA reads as TGTGCCAGCGGTGAGAGGGACAGAGCTCTCCAAGAGACCCAGTACTTC.

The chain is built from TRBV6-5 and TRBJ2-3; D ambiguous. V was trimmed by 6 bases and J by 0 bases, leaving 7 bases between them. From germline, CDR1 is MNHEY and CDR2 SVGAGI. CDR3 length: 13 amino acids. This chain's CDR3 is CASRADSTDTQYF. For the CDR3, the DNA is TGTGCCAGCAGGGCAGACAGCACAGATACGCAGTATTTT.

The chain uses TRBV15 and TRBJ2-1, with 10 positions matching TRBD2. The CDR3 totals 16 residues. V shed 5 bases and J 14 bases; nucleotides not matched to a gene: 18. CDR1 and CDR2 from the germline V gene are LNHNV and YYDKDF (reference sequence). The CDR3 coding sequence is TGTGCCACCAGCTCGGGCCCTAGCGGGGGCCCATTCGTGAAGTTCTTC. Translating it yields CATSSGPSGGPFVKFF.

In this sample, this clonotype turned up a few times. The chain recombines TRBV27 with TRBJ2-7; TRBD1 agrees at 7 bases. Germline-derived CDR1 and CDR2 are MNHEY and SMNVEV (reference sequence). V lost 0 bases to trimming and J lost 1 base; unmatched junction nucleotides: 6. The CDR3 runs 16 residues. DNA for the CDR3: TGTGCCAGCAGTTTATCCCAACCGACAGGGTCCTACGAGCAGTACTTC. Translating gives CASSLSQPTGSYEQYF.

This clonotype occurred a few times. The CDR3 is CASIQRRASGGSGELFF. Written as DNA, the CDR3 is TGTGCCAGCATCCAGCGACGGGCTAGCGGGGGATCCGGGGAGCTGTTTTTT. This chain uses TRBV6-1 with TRBJ2-2; 10 bases align to TRBD2. The V segment lost 7 bases and the J segment 6 bases; nucleotides outside the gene matches: 14. Germline CDR1 is MNHNS and CDR2 is SASEGT. The length of the CDR3 is 17 residues.

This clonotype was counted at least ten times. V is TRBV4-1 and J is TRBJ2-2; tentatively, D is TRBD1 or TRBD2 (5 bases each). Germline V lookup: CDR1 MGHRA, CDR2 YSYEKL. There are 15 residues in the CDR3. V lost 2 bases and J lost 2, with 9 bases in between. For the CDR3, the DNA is TGCGCCAGCAGCCAACCGGGACGAAACACCGGGGAGCTGTTTTTT. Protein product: CASSQPGRNTGELFF.

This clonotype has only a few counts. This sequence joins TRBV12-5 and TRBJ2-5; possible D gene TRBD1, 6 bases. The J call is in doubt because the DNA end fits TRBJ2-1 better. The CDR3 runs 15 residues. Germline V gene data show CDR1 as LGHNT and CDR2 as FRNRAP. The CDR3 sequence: CASGFPEGVGNEQFF. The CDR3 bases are TGTGCTAGTGGTTTTCCTGAGGGGGTCGGAAATGAGCAGTTCTTC.

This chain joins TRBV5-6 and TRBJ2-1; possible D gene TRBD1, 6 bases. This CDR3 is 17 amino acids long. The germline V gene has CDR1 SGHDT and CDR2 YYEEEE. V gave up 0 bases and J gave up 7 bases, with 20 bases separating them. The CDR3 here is CASSLAIWVNRGNEQFF. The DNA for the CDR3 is TGTGCCAGCAGCTTGGCGATCTGGGTCAATAGGGGGAATGAGCAGTTCTTC.

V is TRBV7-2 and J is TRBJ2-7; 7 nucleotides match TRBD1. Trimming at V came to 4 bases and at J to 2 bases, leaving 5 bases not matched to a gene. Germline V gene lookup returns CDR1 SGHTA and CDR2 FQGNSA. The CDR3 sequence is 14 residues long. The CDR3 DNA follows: TGTGCCAGCAGCTGGGGACAGTGGACCTACGAGCAGTACTTC. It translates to CASSWGQWTYEQYF.

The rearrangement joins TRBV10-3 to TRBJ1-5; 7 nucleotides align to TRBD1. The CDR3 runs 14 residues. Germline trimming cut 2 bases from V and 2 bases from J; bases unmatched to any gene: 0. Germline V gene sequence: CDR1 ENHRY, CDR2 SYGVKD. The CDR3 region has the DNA TGTGCCATCAGTGAGGGACAGGGCAATCAGCCCCAGCATTTT. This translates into CAISEGQGNQPQHF.

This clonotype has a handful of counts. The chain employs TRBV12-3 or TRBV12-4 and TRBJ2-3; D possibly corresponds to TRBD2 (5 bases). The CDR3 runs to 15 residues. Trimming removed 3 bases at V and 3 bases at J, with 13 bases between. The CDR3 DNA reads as TGTGCCAGCAGTTTCCACGGGGTAGAAACAGATACGCAGTATTTT. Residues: CASSFHGVETDTQYF.

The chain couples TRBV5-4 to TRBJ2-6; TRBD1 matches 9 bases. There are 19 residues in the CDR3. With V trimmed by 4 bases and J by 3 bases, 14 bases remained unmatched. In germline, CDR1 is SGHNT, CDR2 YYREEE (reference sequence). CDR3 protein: CASSRGGTGSYSGANVLTF. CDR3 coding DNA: TGTGCCAGCAGCCGTGGTGGGACAGGGTCCTATAGTGGGGCCAACGTCCTGACTTTC.

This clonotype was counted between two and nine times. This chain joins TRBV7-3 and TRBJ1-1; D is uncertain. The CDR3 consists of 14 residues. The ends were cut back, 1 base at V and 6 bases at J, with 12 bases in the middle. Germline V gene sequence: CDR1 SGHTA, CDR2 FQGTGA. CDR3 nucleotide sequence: TGTGCCAGCAGCTTAAGGGAGAAGGGTCCTGAAGCTTTCTTT. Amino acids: CASSLREKGPEAFF.

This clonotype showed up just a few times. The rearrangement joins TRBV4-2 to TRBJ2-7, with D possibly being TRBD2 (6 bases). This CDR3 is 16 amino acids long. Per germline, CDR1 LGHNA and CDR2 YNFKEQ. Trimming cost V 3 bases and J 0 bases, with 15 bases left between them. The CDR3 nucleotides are TGTGCCAGCAGCCAGGCCCCAGGAGGGAACTCCTACGAGCAGTACTTC. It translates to CASSQAPGGNSYEQYF.

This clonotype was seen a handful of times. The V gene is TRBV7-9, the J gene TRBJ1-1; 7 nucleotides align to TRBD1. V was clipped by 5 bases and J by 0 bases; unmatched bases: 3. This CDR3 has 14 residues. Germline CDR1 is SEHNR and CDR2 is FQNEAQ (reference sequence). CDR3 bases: TGTGCCAGCAGCCAGACAGGGCTGAACACTGAAGCTTTCTTT. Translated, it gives CASSQTGLNTEAFF.